Listed here are 17 T cell receptor beta chains from one sample, sequenced in a study of cytomegalovirus exposure and HLA in healthy donors. Using immunoSEQ multiplex PCR, the repertoire was profiled, and TCRdb retains in-frame clones only, with some absent. The data show about 140,000 clones, approximately 85% seen once. Sequences were obtained from PBMCs. These receptors originate from a woman aged 25 to 39 in good health and CMV-seronegative.

J is TRBJ1-6 and V is TRBV12-5; 7 bases line up with TRBD1. The trim removed 6 bases at V and 4 bases at J, leaving 3 bases unmatched. Per germline, CDR1 LGHNT and CDR2 FRNRAP. The CDR3 extends over 14 amino acids. CDR3 sequence reads: CASGTGQYNSPLHF. CDR3 nucleotide sequence: TGTGCTAGTGGAACGGGACAGTATAATTCACCCCTCCACTTT.

The chain is built from TRBV6-5 and TRBJ2-7, with D tentatively TRBD2 (7 bases). The CDR3 contains 13 residues. V was cut by 2 bases and J by 6 bases, with 11 bases left in between. Germline lookup yields CDR1 MNHEY and CDR2 SVGAGI. CDR3 sequence reads: CASSYGGAGEQYF. Here the CDR3 DNA reads TGTGCCAGCAGTTACGGGGGGGCTGGCGAGCAGTACTTC.

The chain uses TRBV2 and TRBJ2-7; the match to TRBD1 covers 10 bases. Per the germline V gene, CDR1 is SNHLY and CDR2 is FYNNEI. V dropped 1 base and J dropped 5; count of bases not matched to a gene: 5. This CDR3 contains 15 residues. DNA for the CDR3: TGTGCCAGCAGTGAAGAGGAGACAGGGGGCCACGAGCAGTACTTC. It translates to CASSEEETGGHEQYF.

V usage is TRBV9 and J usage is TRBJ1-2; D may be TRBD1 (6 bases). This CDR3 is built from 14 residues. Germline V gene lookup returns CDR1 SGDLS and CDR2 YYNGEE. The germline V and J ends were trimmed by 3 bases and 6 bases, with 15 bases remaining between them. The CDR3, as DNA: TGTGCCAGCAGCGCTGCAGGGGCGCCCAATGGCTACACCTTC. The encoded protein is CASSAAGAPNGYTF.

The gene calls are TRBV7-2 and TRBJ1-6; TRBD1 agrees at 10 bases. This CDR3 is 16 amino acids long. The junction had 10 bases not matched to a gene; V was cut back by 4 bases and J by 10 bases. Germline V gene sequence: CDR1 SGHTA, CDR2 FQGNSA. The CDR3 here is CASSSHRDRGGSPLHF. The DNA of the CDR3 is TGTGCCAGCAGCTCCCACCGGGACAGGGGTGGGTCACCCCTCCACTTT.

The chain has TRBV9 and TRBJ2-3, with 15 bases that match TRBD2. CDR3 length: 18 amino acids. Per the germline V gene, CDR1 is SGDLS and CDR2 is YYNGEE. After removal of 0 bases from V and 0 bases from J, the junction contained 2 bases not matched to a gene. This CDR3 is CASSVGTSGGASTDTQYF. For the CDR3, the DNA is TGTGCCAGCAGCGTAGGGACTAGCGGGGGGGCCAGCACAGATACGCAGTATTTT.

This chain connects TRBV11-3 to TRBJ2-7, with D possibly matching TRBD1 (6 bases). CDR1 and CDR2 (germline): SGHNT, YENEEA. The ends were cut back, 5 bases at V and 5 bases at J, with 16 bases in the middle. This CDR3 region has 14 residues. The CDR3 nucleotides are TGTGCCAGCAGCCGCAGCCAGGGGATCCACGAGCAGTACTTC. Its translation is CASSRSQGIHEQYF.

J is TRBJ1-5 and V is TRBV6-5; D unclear. Deletions cut 7 bases from V and 2 bases from J, with 15 bases between. Germline CDR1 is MNHEY and CDR2 is SVGAGI. This CDR3 has 15 amino acids. The CDR3 DNA reads as TGTGCCAGCACCCAACGGGTCCGGCGCAATCAGCCCCAGCATTTT. Amino acid sequence: CASTQRVRRNQPQHF.

V usage is TRBV7-2 and J usage is TRBJ2-3; tentative D call: TRBD1 (5 bases). CDR1 is SGHTA and CDR2 is FQGNSA in the germline V gene. Trimming stripped 3 bases from V and 6 bases from J, with 13 bases between. This CDR3 has 14 amino acids. This CDR3 reads CASSFLTRVDTQYF. For the CDR3, the DNA is TGTGCCAGCAGCTTCCTAACCAGGGTGGATACGCAGTATTTT.

This clone was seen a few times. This chain uses TRBV5-1 with TRBJ1-5; weak D call: TRBD1 (5 bases). In germline, CDR1 is SGHRS, CDR2 YFSETQ. This CDR3 comprises 14 residues. Trimming shortened V by 0 bases and J by 6 bases, and 10 bases separated the two germline ends. CDR3 sequence: CASSLGLGAQPQHF. CDR3 DNA: TGCGCCAGCAGCTTGGGTTTAGGGGCTCAGCCCCAGCATTTT. Looking up the rest from reference TRBV5-1 and TRBJ1-5 gives the full variable domain: KAGVTQTPRYLIKTRGQQVTLSCSPISGHRSVSWYQQTPGQGLQFLFEYFSETQRNKGNFPGRFSGRQFSNSRSEMNVSTLELGDSALYLCASSLGLGAQPQHFGDGTRLSIL.

The chain employs TRBV29-1 and TRBJ2-3; possible D gene TRBD2, 6 bases. CDR1 is SQVTM, CDR2 ANQGSEA, per germline. The CDR3 spans 14 residues. The germline V and J ends were trimmed by 1 base and 3 bases, with 11 bases remaining between them. CDR3 residues: CSVEVEGRTDTQYF. The CDR3, as DNA: TGCAGCGTTGAAGTGGAGGGGCGGACAGATACGCAGTATTTT.

This clone was detected only a few times. The chain links TRBV2 to TRBJ1-2, with D maybe TRBD1 (6 bases). The CDR3 covers 11 residues. With 6 bases removed from V and 8 bases from J, the gap between germline ends came to 10 bases. Germline V gene sequence: CDR1 SNHLY, CDR2 FYNNEI. The chain's CDR3 is CASSPDRGYTF. CDR3 DNA sequence: TGTGCCAGCAGCCCCGACAGGGGCTACACCTTC.

The rearrangement links TRBV5-1 to TRBJ2-5; D perhaps matches TRBD2 (6 bases). Between the trimmed V and J ends, which lost 4 bases and 0 bases, there was a span of 13 bases. In germline, CDR1 is SGHRS, CDR2 YFSETQ. The CDR3 contains 15 residues. Here the CDR3 reads CASSGGAMYQETQYF. DNA of the CDR3: TGCGCCAGCAGCGGCGGGGCAATGTACCAAGAGACCCAGTACTTC.

A note on this clone: A junction boundary mismatches the germline segment, possibly from a read error. V is TRBV7-2 and J is TRBJ1-6, with D hard to call. The CDR3 runs 12 residues. In germline, CDR1 is SGHTA, CDR2 FQGNSA. The CDR3 spells CASSPYSSPLHF. The CDR3 coding sequence is TGTGCCAGCAGCCCTTATAGTTCACCCCTCCACTTT.

J is TRBJ2-2 and V is TRBV5-4, with D unresolved. This CDR3 has 14 amino acids. V lost 2 bases to trimming and J lost 1 base, with 6 bases between them. Germline-derived CDR1 and CDR2 are SGHNT and YYREEE (reference sequence). In DNA, the CDR3 is TGTGCCAGCAGCTTCTCAGTGAACACCGGGGAGCTGTTTTTT. It encodes CASSFSVNTGELFF.

This rearrangement joins TRBV6-1 to TRBJ1-3; the D is unclear. The ends were cut back, 2 bases at V and 4 bases at J, with 12 bases in the middle. This CDR3 spans 15 amino acids. CDR1 is MNHNS, CDR2 SASEGT, per germline. CDR3 protein: CASSEMRVSGNTIYF. CDR3 DNA sequence: TGTGCCAGCAGTGAAATGAGGGTTTCGGGAAACACCATATATTTT.

This sequence joins TRBV7-2 and TRBJ2-2; tentatively, D is TRBD2 (6 bases). This CDR3 region has 15 residues. Per germline, CDR1 SGHTA and CDR2 FQGNSA. V dropped 5 bases and J dropped 4 bases, with 14 bases sitting between them. CDR3: CASSLRLVGTGELFF. The CDR3 DNA sequence: TGTGCCAGCAGCCTCCGACTAGTAGGCACCGGGGAGCTGTTTTTT.